The T cell receptor (beta chain) under discussion was sequenced for a study of shared clonotypes between healthy human individuals. Whole-study findings and limits: Approximately 5.4% of naive CD4 clonotypes were common to a few donors. Sampling involved blood alone; tissue repertoires likely differ. Among donors, the sharing of clonotypes was expected to be influenced by sequencing depth.

Germline CDR1 LNHNV, CDR2 YYDKDF (reference sequence). The ends were cut back, 1 base at V and 3 bases at J, with 15 bases in the middle. The CDR3 is made up of 16 amino acids. Repertoires were generated with immunoSEQ multiplex PCR, while TCRdb's copy carries only in-frame clones and drops some. The sample includes 2 million to 2.5 million clones, 80% to 95% seen only once; the top ten take 0.36%. The donors were adults (healthy and HIV-negative) with no recent acute infections or vaccinations. To note about this clone: The antigen is not known.

This sequence was found in a man between 18 and 35 years old in good health. Some clones in this sample may be carry-over from other donors' samples. The sequencing input was naive CD4+ T cells from PBMCs. Subset in this sample: CD45RA+ positively selected. This chain links TRBV15 with TRBJ1-1, with D hard to call. The CDR3 bases are TGTGCCACCAGCAGAGGCCTTGGGTCCCAGGACACTGAAGCTTTCTTT. It codes for CATSRGLGSQDTEAFF.